The rows below give T cell receptor beta chains drawn from one sample of a study of blood T cells in healthy people across ages. Via MiXCR, TCRdb re-called the 5' RACE reads, giving one row per CDR3 protein. The table lists around 2 million distinct CDR3 sequences, about two fifths of them singletons. Sequenced: blood. These receptor sequences come from a human donor in good health. Each CDR3 is given with its conserved first and last residue. A D gene is named only where the DNA matches it firmly. The size of a clone is reported for some rows only, either as once, few or many, or as a class for expanded clones.

clone_size j_call v_call d_call cdr3_aa cdr3_nt
NA TRBJ2-5 TRBV7-9 NA CASSLVKWGRETQYF TGTGCCAGCAGCTTAGTGAAGTGGGGACGAGAGACCCAGTACTTC
NA TRBJ1-2 TRBV12-3/TRBV12-4 TRBD1 CASSYGRDRVWSGYTF TGTGCCAGCAGCTACGGCCGGGACAGGGTCTGGTCTGGCTACACCTTC
NA TRBJ1-6 TRBV12-3/TRBV12-4 NA CASSPRGGPNSPLHF TGTGCCAGCAGCCCCCGAGGGGGTCCGAATTCACCCCTCCACTTT
once TRBJ2-5 TRBV25-1 TRBD2 CASSEGSGGRETQYF TGTGCCAGCAGTGAAGGTAGCGGGGGAAGAGAGACCCAGTACTTC
few TRBJ2-5 TRBV6-1 TRBD2 CASSGVGGGYETQYF TGTGCCAGCAGTGGCGTTGGCGGGGGGTACGAGACCCAGTACTTC
few TRBJ2-1 TRBV15 NA CATSRDLTGREQFF TGTGCCACCAGCAGAGATTTAACTGGTAGGGAGCAGTTCTTC
NA TRBJ2-7 TRBV29-1 NA CSVDAGASYEQYF TGCAGCGTTGATGCTGGGGCGTCCTACGAGCAGTACTTC
NA TRBJ2-3 TRBV5-1 TRBD2 CASSLGAGAATDTQYF TGCGCCAGCAGCTTGGGAGCGGGGGCCGCCACAGATACGCAGTATTTT
NA TRBJ2-5 TRBV29-1 NA CSVEDGRTRETQYF TGCAGCGTTGAAGACGGACGGACACGGGAGACCCAGTACTTC
NA TRBJ2-5 TRBV7-2 TRBD2 CASSPSRGGIQETQYF TGTGCCAGCAGCCCATCCCGGGGGGGAATCCAAGAGACCCAGTACTTC